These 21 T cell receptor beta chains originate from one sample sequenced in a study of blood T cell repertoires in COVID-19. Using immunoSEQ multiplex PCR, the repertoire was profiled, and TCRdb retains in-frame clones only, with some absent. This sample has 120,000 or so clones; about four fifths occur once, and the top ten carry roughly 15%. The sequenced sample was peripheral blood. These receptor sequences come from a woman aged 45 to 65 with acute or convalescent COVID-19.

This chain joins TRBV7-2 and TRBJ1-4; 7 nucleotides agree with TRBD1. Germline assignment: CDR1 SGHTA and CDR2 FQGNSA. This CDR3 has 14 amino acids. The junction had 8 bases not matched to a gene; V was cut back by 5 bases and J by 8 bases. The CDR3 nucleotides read TGTGCCAGCAGCAAGGACAGGCTGCGCGAAAAACTGTTTTTT. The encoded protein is CASSKDRLREKLFF.

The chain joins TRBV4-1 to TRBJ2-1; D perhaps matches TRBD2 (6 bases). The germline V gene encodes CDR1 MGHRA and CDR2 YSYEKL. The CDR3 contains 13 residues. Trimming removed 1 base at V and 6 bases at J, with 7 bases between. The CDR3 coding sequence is TGCGCCAGCAGCCAAGTGGGGGGCAATGAGCAGTTCTTC. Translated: CASSQVGGNEQFF.

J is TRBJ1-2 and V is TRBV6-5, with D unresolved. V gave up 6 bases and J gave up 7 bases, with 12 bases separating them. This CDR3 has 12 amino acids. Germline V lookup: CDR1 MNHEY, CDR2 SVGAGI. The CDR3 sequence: CASSPLYGGYTF. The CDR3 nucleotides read TGTGCCAGCAGCCCACTTTATGGTGGCTACACCTTC.

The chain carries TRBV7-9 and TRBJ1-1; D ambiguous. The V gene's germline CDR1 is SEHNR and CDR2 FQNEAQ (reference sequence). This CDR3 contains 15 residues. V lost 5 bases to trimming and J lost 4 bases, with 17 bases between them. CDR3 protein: CASSPSLAGITEAFF. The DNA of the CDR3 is TGTGCCAGCAGCCCCAGCCTTGCGGGTATCACTGAAGCTTTCTTT.

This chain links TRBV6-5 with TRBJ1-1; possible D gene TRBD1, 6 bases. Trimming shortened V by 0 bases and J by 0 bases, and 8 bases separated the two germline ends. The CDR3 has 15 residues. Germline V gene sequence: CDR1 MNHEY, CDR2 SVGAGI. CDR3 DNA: TGTGCCAGCAGTTACTCGTACAGGGTGAACACTGAAGCTTTCTTT. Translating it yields CASSYSYRVNTEAFF.

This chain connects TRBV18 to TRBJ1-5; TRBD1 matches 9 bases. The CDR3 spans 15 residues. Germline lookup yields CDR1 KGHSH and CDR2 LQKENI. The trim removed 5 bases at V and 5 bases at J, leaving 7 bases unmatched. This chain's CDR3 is CASSITGGPDQPQHF. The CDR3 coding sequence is TGTGCCAGCTCAATAACAGGGGGCCCCGATCAGCCCCAGCATTTT.

The CDR3 nucleotides are TGTGCCAGCAATAGGGAGCGGGGTCTAGCCAAAAACATTCAGTACTTC. This encodes CASNRERGLAKNIQYF. The chain carries TRBV2 and TRBJ2-4; 7 positions agree with TRBD2. Germline lookup yields CDR1 SNHLY and CDR2 FYNNEI. V trimming: 7 bases; J trimming: 0 bases; junction bases outside the gene matches: 9. This CDR3 spans 16 amino acids.

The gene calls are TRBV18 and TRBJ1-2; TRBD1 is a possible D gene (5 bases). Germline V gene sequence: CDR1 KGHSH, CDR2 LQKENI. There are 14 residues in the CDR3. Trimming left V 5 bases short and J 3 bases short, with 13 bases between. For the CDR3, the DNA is TGTGCCAGCTCAGCAATTACGACAGACTATGGCTACACCTTC. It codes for CASSAITTDYGYTF.

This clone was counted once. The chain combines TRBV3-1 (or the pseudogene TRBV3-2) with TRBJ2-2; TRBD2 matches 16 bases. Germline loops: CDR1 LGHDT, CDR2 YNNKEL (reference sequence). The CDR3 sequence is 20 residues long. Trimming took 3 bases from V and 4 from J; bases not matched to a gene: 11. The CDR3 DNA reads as TGTGCCAGCAGCCATAGTCCGGGACTAGCGGGGGGGCCGTCCACCGGGGAGCTGTTTTTT. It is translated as CASSHSPGLAGGPSTGELFF.

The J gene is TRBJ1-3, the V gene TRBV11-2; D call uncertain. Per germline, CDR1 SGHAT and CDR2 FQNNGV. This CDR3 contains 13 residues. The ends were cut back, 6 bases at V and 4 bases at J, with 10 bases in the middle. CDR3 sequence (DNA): TGTGCCAGCAGTTCCGGGGTAGGAAACACCATATATTTT. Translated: CASSSGVGNTIYF.

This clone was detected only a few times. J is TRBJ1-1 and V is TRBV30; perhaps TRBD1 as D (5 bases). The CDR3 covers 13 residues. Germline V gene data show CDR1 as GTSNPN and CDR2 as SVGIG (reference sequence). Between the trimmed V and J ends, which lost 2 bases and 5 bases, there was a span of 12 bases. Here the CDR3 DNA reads TGTGCCTGGAGTCGGGGGGGTCGGACTGAAGCTTTCTTT. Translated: CAWSRGGRTEAFF.

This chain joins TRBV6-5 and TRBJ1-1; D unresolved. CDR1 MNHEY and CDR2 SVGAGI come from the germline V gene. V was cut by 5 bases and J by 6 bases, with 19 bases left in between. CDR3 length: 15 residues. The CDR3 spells CASSPRRWGASEAFF. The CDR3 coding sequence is TGTGCCAGCAGTCCCCGAAGGTGGGGAGCGTCTGAAGCTTTCTTT.

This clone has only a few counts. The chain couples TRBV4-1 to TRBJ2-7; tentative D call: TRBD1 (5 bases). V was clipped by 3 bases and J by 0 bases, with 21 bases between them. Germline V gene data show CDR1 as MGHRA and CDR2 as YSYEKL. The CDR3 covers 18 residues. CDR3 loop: CASSQIWGDRLFSYEQYF. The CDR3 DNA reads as TGCGCCAGCAGCCAGATTTGGGGTGACAGACTTTTCTCCTACGAGCAGTACTTC.

The CDR3 sequence: CASSLSGGSGYTF. The CDR3 bases are TGTGCCAGCAGCTTATCAGGGGGCAGTGGCTACACCTTC. The chain uses TRBV7-6 and TRBJ1-2; 8 bases are a match to TRBD1. The CDR3 sequence is 13 residues long. The V and J ends lost 2 bases and 7 bases, in that order; junction bases with no gene match: 3. CDR1 and CDR2 from the germline V gene are SGHVS and FNYEAQ.

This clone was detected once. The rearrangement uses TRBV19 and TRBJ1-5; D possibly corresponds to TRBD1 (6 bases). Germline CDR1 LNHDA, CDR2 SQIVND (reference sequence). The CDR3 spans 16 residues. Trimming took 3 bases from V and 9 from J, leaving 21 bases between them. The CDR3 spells CASSMRGARGEVPQHF. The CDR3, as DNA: TGTGCCAGTAGTATGCGTGGGGCCAGGGGCGAGGTGCCCCAGCATTTT.

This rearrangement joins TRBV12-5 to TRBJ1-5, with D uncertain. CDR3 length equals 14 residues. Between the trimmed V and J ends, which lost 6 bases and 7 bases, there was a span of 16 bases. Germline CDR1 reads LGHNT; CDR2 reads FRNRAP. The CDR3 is CASGFPGIGQPQHF. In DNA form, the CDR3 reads TGTGCTAGTGGCTTCCCGGGAATAGGGCAGCCCCAGCATTTT.

CDR3 protein: CATGQGGGNYGYTF. For the CDR3, the DNA is TGTGCAACGGGACAGGGCGGGGGAAACTATGGCTACACCTTC. The chain carries TRBV19 and TRBJ1-2; 9 bases line up with TRBD1. The CDR3 loop spans 14 amino acids. The germline V gene encodes CDR1 LNHDA and CDR2 SQIVND (reference sequence).

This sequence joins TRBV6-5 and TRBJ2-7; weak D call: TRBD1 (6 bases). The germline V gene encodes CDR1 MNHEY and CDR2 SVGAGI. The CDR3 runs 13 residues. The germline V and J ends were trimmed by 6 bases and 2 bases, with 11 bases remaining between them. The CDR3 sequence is CASRQGTTYEQYF. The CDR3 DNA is TGTGCCAGCAGGCAGGGGACGACCTACGAGCAGTACTTC.

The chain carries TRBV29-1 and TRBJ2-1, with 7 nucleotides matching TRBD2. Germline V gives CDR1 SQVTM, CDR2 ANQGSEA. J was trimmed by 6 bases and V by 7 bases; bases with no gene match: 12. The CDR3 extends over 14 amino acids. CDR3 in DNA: TGCAGCGGCAAGACGGGGGGAAGTGGCAATGAGCAGTTCTTC. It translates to CSGKTGGSGNEQFF.

CDR3 in DNA: TGTGCCAGCAGTGCCCGGGCCGGGGACAGGGGGGGGAACTATGGCTACACCTTC. Translating it yields CASSARAGDRGGNYGYTF. The genes are TRBV6-1 and TRBJ1-2; 11 nucleotides line up with TRBD1. The CDR3 length is 18 residues. J was trimmed by 2 bases and V by 4 bases; bases with no gene match: 12. The germline V gene has CDR1 MNHNS and CDR2 SASEGT.

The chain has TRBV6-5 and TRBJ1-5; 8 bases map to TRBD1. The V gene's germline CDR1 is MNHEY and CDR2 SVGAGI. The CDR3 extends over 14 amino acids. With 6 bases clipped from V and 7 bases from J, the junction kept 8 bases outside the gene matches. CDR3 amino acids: CASRYRGIGQPQHF. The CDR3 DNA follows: TGTGCCAGCAGATACAGGGGGATTGGGCAGCCCCAGCATTTT.